Following are 32 T cell receptor beta chains from one sample sequenced in a study of OX40 agonist ivuxolimab in advanced cancers. Here immunoSEQ multiplex PCR was the method, and the copy in TCRdb shows in-frame clones only, minus some. In the table there are about 9,700 clones, about 74% of which are singletons. This sample comprised CD4+ or CD8+ T cells sorted from blood, obtained in a trial of the OX40 agonist ivuxolimab. Receptors originate from an adult with an advanced solid tumor such as melanoma, head and neck, liver or kidney cancer.

This chain joins TRBV6-5 and TRBJ2-7; D is unresolved. Per germline, CDR1 MNHEY and CDR2 SVGAGI. CDR3 length: 15 amino acids. The germline V and J ends were trimmed by 5 bases and 13 bases, with 27 bases remaining between them. For the CDR3, the DNA is TGTGCCAGCAGTCCAATGCCTCCAGATACCAACGGTGGATACTTC. Amino acid sequence: CASSPMPPDTNGGYF.

In this sample, this clone turned up a few times. The chain carries TRBV10-3 and TRBJ2-7; maybe TRBD2 (5 bases). The germline V gene has CDR1 ENHRY and CDR2 SYGVKD. Trimming pared 1 base from V and 6 bases from J, leaving 7 bases between. CDR3 size: 12 residues. The CDR3 region has the DNA TGTGCCATCAGTGAGTTGGGGAGCGAGCAGTACTTC. Translating it yields CAISELGSEQYF.

CDR3 DNA sequence: TGTGCCAGCAGCGTAGTCGCCGGGGAGCTGTTTTTT. Amino acid sequence: CASSVVAGELFF. V is TRBV9 and J is TRBJ2-2; D unresolved. The CDR3 contains 12 residues. Germline lookup yields CDR1 SGDLS and CDR2 YYNGEE. With 0 bases removed from V and 6 bases from J, the gap between germline ends came to 3 bases.

The V gene is TRBV4-1, the J gene TRBJ2-3; maybe TRBD2 (5 bases). Between the trimmed V and J ends, which lost 2 bases and 0 bases, there was a span of 12 bases. Germline V gene data show CDR1 as MGHRA and CDR2 as YSYEKL. CDR3 length: 16 amino acids. CDR3 region: CASSQLALTSTDTQYF. The CDR3 DNA reads as TGCGCCAGCAGCCAACTAGCCTTGACTAGCACAGATACGCAGTATTTT.

This rearrangement joins TRBV6-1 to TRBJ2-7; D is perhaps TRBD1 (6 bases). The germline V gene encodes CDR1 MNHNS and CDR2 SASEGT. V was pared by 3 bases and J by 4 bases, with 16 bases between. The CDR3 contains 15 residues. CDR3 amino acids: CASSEAPGHNYEQYF. As DNA, the CDR3 is TGTGCCAGCAGTGAGGCTCCGGGACATAATTACGAGCAGTACTTC.

This clone was picked up a small number of times. The CDR3 reads CASSQSSLGEQFF. In DNA form, the CDR3 reads TGCGCCAGCAGCCAATCTAGCTTGGGTGAGCAGTTCTTC. The genes are TRBV4-1 and TRBJ2-1; perhaps TRBD2 as D (5 bases). Looked up from germline, CDR1 is MGHRA and CDR2 is YSYEKL. This CDR3 is 13 amino acids long. Trimming removed 2 bases at V and 9 bases at J, with 11 bases between.

This chain links TRBV28 with TRBJ1-2, with 10 bases that match TRBD1. The V segment lost 6 bases and the J segment 4 bases; nucleotides outside the gene matches: 14. CDR3 length: 17 amino acids. The germline V gene has CDR1 MDHEN and CDR2 SYDVKM. For the CDR3, the DNA is TGTGCCAGCAGCTTCCATTCCGGGACAGGGGCAGTCTATGGCTACACCTTC. As protein: CASSFHSGTGAVYGYTF.

The chain uses TRBV9 and TRBJ1-2; 7 bases are shared with TRBD1. V lost 4 bases and J lost 4; bases outside the gene matches: 4. The CDR3 length is 13 residues. CDR1 SGDLS and CDR2 YYNGEE come from the germline V gene. The CDR3 coding sequence is TGTGCCAGCAGCTCAGGGGGGAGCTATGGCTACACCTTC. Its translation: CASSSGGSYGYTF.

The V and J genes are TRBV7-9 and TRBJ2-7; D gene uncertain. The germline V gene has CDR1 SEHNR and CDR2 FQNEAQ (reference sequence). The CDR3 totals 14 residues. V was trimmed by 1 base and J by 5 bases, leaving 12 bases between them. CDR3 residues: CASSLGGLEDEQYF. CDR3 nucleotides: TGTGCCAGCAGCTTAGGGGGTCTAGAGGACGAGCAGTACTTC.

The chain has TRBV9 and TRBJ1-1, with 9 bases matching TRBD1. CDR3 length: 13 amino acids. The V and J ends lost 3 bases and 7 bases, in that order; junction bases with no gene match: 4. Looked up from germline, CDR1 is SGDLS and CDR2 is YYNGEE. The CDR3 sequence: CASSAQGAYEAFF. The CDR3 DNA reads as TGTGCCAGCAGCGCACAGGGGGCCTATGAAGCTTTCTTT.

The chain carries TRBV6-5 and TRBJ2-5; D may be TRBD1 or TRBD2 (6 bases each). The germline V gene has CDR1 MNHEY and CDR2 SVGAGI. The CDR3 loop spans 15 amino acids. V was clipped by 8 bases and J by 5 bases, with 21 bases between them. CDR3 nucleotide sequence: TGTGCCAGCTGCCGGGGGCAGGGGATATGGGAGACCCAGTACTTC. It is translated as CASCRGQGIWETQYF.

The chain couples TRBV27 to TRBJ1-5; TRBD1 is a possible D gene (5 bases). Trimming cost V 4 bases and J 1 base, with 5 bases left between them. The CDR3 sequence is 13 residues long. The germline V gene has CDR1 MNHEY and CDR2 SMNVEV (reference sequence). CDR3: CASSWGSNQPQHF. CDR3 coding DNA: TGTGCCAGCAGTTGGGGCAGCAATCAGCCCCAGCATTTT.

The chain joins TRBV6-8 to TRBJ2-1; the match to TRBD1 covers 8 bases. Per germline, CDR1 MNHGY and CDR2 SAAAGT. Germline trimming cut 2 bases from V and 8 bases from J; bases unmatched to any gene: 5. This CDR3 is built from 14 residues. The CDR3 coding sequence is TGTGCCAGCAGTTACAGACAGGGGCAGGATGAGCAGTTCTTC. It translates to CASSYRQGQDEQFF.

The chain combines TRBV27 with TRBJ2-7, with 9 bases matching TRBD2. V lost 5 bases, J lost 1 base, and 9 bases stayed unmatched. Germline lookup yields CDR1 MNHEY and CDR2 SMNVEV (reference sequence). The CDR3 sequence is 16 residues long. CDR3 amino acids: CASSALAGLPSYEQYF. The CDR3, as DNA: TGTGCCAGCAGTGCGCTAGCGGGGCTTCCTTCCTACGAGCAGTACTTC.

This rearrangement joins TRBV12-2 to TRBJ1-5. TRBV12-2 is classified as a pseudogene. The CDR3 contains 17 residues. CDR3 sequence (DNA): TGTGCAAGTCGCTTAGCTAAGGTGCCCGGAAGCAATCAGCCCCAGCATTTT. Translating it yields CASRLAKVPGSNQPQHF.

Turning to this clone: At one boundary the junction diverges from the germline segment, which might be a read error. The chain has TRBV10-3 and TRBJ1-6; possibly TRBD1 for D (5 bases). The CDR3 runs to 13 residues. Germline CDR1 ENHRY, CDR2 SYGVKD. This chain's CDR3 is CASSLGTQPPLHF. The CDR3 coding sequence is TGTGCCAGCAGTCTGGGGACCCAACCACCCCTCCACTTT.

The chain joins TRBV27 to TRBJ2-7; no firm D call. CDR3 length equals 13 residues. Germline V gene sequence: CDR1 MNHEY, CDR2 SMNVEV (reference sequence). Trimming took off 1 base at V and 2 bases at J, with 6 bases between the two ends. The CDR3 bases are TGTGCCAGCAGTTTATACGGTGCCTACGAGCAGTACTTC. This codes for CASSLYGAYEQYF.

This clone is classed as medium-sized. The rearrangement uses TRBV28 and TRBJ2-7; TRBD1 matches at 9 bases. Looked up from germline, CDR1 is MDHEN and CDR2 is SYDVKM. The CDR3 covers 16 residues. J lost 2 bases, V lost 3 bases, and 8 bases had no gene match. In DNA form, the CDR3 reads TGTGCCAGCAGTTTTCTAGGACAGGGGACCGCCTACGAGCAGTACTTC. Translating gives CASSFLGQGTAYEQYF.

V usage is TRBV19 and J usage is TRBJ1-1; D is ambiguous. Trimming took 7 bases from V and 3 from J, leaving 15 bases between them. This CDR3 region has 14 residues. CDR1 is LNHDA and CDR2 is SQIVND in the germline V gene (reference sequence). The DNA for the CDR3 is TGTGCCAGTACCCCTTTAAATACGGACACTGAAGCTTTCTTT. The encoded protein is CASTPLNTDTEAFF.

This chain connects TRBV5-1 to TRBJ2-7; possible D gene TRBD2, 6 bases. CDR1 is SGHRS, CDR2 YFSETQ, per germline. V shed 4 bases and J shed 7 bases, with 9 bases lying between them. CDR3 length: 11 residues. The CDR3: CASSMGLEQYF. For the CDR3, the DNA is TGCGCCAGCAGCATGGGACTGGAGCAGTACTTC.

This clone was detected once. The chain has TRBV21-1 and TRBJ2-6; the DNA was not compared with TRBD1, the D call given in the table. TRBV21-1 is described as a pseudogene. The CDR3 length is 20 residues. The CDR3 here is CASSKDWSGRGLTGANVLTF. CDR3 nucleotide sequence: TGTGCCAGCAGCAAAGACTGGTCGGGCAGGGGGCTTACTGGGGCCAACGTCCTGACTTTC.

V is TRBV5-8 and J is TRBJ1-1; D call uncertain. Deletions cut 0 bases from V and 3 bases from J, with 12 bases between. Per the germline V gene, CDR1 is SGHTS and CDR2 is YDEGEE. The CDR3 is 15 amino acids. Here the CDR3 reads CASSLGPTLYTEAFF. CDR3 in DNA: TGTGCCAGCAGCTTGGGACCGACACTATACACTGAAGCTTTCTTT.

This chain uses TRBV29-1 with TRBJ2-7; D is perhaps TRBD2 (7 bases). This CDR3 spans 13 amino acids. Germline CDR1 and CDR2: SQVTM and ANQGSEA. V lost 6 bases and J lost 0, with 12 bases in between. The CDR3 DNA follows: TGCAGCGTACGGCGGGGGCTCTCCTACGAGCAGTACTTC. As protein: CSVRRGLSYEQYF.

Comments on this clone: This could be a read error, since a much larger clone is one nucleotide away. The chain combines TRBV7-1 with TRBJ2-7; D uncertain. TRBV7-1 is an ORF, with its function uncertain. CDR3 length: 12 amino acids. CDR3 nucleotide sequence: TGTGCCAGCAGCTTAGGGCTTTACGGGCAGTACTTC. Its translation: CASSLGLYGQYF.

The CDR3 coding sequence is TGCGCCAGCAGCCAAGAACTGGACACTGAAGCTTTCTTT. It is translated as CASSQELDTEAFF. The chain couples TRBV4-3 to TRBJ1-1; D not resolved. The CDR3 is 13 amino acids. CDR1 and CDR2 (germline): LGHNA, YSLEER. Trimming pared 0 bases from V and 3 bases from J, leaving 5 bases between.

This clone was detected only a few times. The rearrangement joins TRBV11-1 to TRBJ2-3; 7 bases line up with TRBD2. Trimming removed 3 bases from V and 2 bases from J; junction bases left unmatched: 5. Germline CDR1 is SGHAT and CDR2 is FQDESV (reference sequence). The CDR3 contains 15 residues. The CDR3 region has the DNA TGTGCCAGCAGCTTGGGACGGGGGGACACAGATACGCAGTATTTT. Protein sequence: CASSLGRGDTDTQYF.

This clone was counted only a few times. This chain connects TRBV27 to TRBJ1-2; TRBD1 matches at 9 bases. CDR1 is MNHEY and CDR2 is SMNVEV in the germline V gene (reference sequence). V lost 4 bases, J lost 4 bases, and 4 bases stayed unmatched. The CDR3 totals 14 residues. DNA for the CDR3: TGTGCCAGCAGTTCCGGGACAGGGATCTATGGCTACACCTTC. This sequence encodes CASSSGTGIYGYTF.

There are a few counts of this clone. V gene TRBV7-9 combines with J gene TRBJ1-2; 7 nucleotides match TRBD1. The V gene end was trimmed by 5 bases and the J gene end by 4 bases; junction bases not matched to a gene: 7. Germline V CDR1 and CDR2: SEHNR, FQNEAQ (reference sequence). This CDR3 spans 14 amino acids. CDR3 sequence: CASSPNDRAYGYTF. Here the CDR3 DNA reads TGTGCCAGCAGCCCAAACGACAGGGCCTATGGCTACACCTTC.

V is TRBV7-3 and J is TRBJ2-3; D call uncertain. This CDR3 comprises 12 residues. Looked up from germline, CDR1 is SGHTA and CDR2 is FQGTGA. Trimming stripped 6 bases from V and 3 bases from J, with 7 bases between. The CDR3 is CASSLGTDTQYF. The CDR3 region has the DNA TGTGCCAGCAGTTTAGGGACAGATACGCAGTATTTT.

This chain links TRBV7-9 with TRBJ2-5; 7 nucleotides agree with TRBD1. The CDR3 is 14 residues long. CDR1 is SEHNR and CDR2 is FQNEAQ in the germline V gene (reference sequence). V was pared by 8 bases and J by 1 base, with 7 bases of the junction left unmatched. The CDR3 reads CASLPQGLQETQYF. In nucleotides, the CDR3 is TGTGCCAGCCTCCCACAGGGGCTCCAAGAGACCCAGTACTTC. The full variable domain, with the rest looked up from reference TRBV7-9 and TRBJ2-5, is DTGVSQNPRHKITKRGQNVTFRCDPISEHNRLYWYRQTLGQGPEFLTYFQNEAQLEKSRLLSDRFSAERPKGSFSTLEIQRTEQGDSAMYLCASLPQGLQETQYFGPGTRLLVL.

The chain has TRBV11-3 and TRBJ2-7, with a weak D call TRBD1 (6 bases). The CDR3 contains 14 residues. The V and J ends lost 4 bases and 5 bases respectively, with 15 bases between them. Germline values: CDR1 SGHNT, CDR2 YENEEA. The CDR3 loop reads CASSSSGTPDEQYF. The CDR3 bases are TGTGCCAGCAGCTCCTCCGGGACACCGGACGAGCAGTACTTC.

This rearrangement joins TRBV5-4 to TRBJ2-7, with D perhaps assigned TRBD1 or TRBD2 (5 bases each). Trimming removed 4 bases at V and 6 bases at J, with 11 bases between. Germline lookup yields CDR1 SGHNT and CDR2 YYREEE (reference sequence). The CDR3 has 12 residues. Here the CDR3 reads CASSATGTEQYF. The CDR3 bases are TGTGCCAGCAGCGCAACCGGGACCGAGCAGTACTTC. Together with reference TRBV5-4 and TRBJ2-7, the CDR3 gives the full variable domain: ETGVTQSPTHLIKTRGQQVTLRCSSQSGHNTVSWYQQALGQGPQFIFQYYREEENGRGNFPPRFSGLQFPNYSSELNVNALELDDSALYLCASSATGTEQYFGPGTRLTVT.